Listed below are T cell receptor beta chains from one sample, sequenced in a study of regulatory T cells in long-lasting Graves disease. TCRdb passed the multiplex PCR reads through MiXCR, listing each CDR3 protein once. This sample has fewer than 600,000 distinct CDR3 sequences, with approximately 23% found just once. Sequenced material: peripheral blood mononuclear cells (PBMCs), taken when the disease was refractory, from a patient treated with antithyroid drugs. These receptors were obtained from a female donor with Graves disease. Both conserved end residues are part of each CDR3. Each record gives: J gene, CDR3 length, V gene, D gene, CDR3 protein. The D gene is left open where the match is weak.

j_call: TRBJ1-1
cdr3_length: 14
v_call: TRBV7-9
d_call: .
cdr3_aa: CASSQSGREREAFF

j_call: TRBJ1-5
cdr3_length: 14
v_call: TRBV12-3/TRBV12-4
d_call: .
cdr3_aa: CASSFEGLNQPQHF

j_call: TRBJ1-5
cdr3_length: 12
v_call: TRBV2
d_call: .
cdr3_aa: CAILTENQPQHF

j_call: TRBJ2-4
cdr3_length: 12
v_call: TRBV7-2
d_call: .
cdr3_aa: CATRGGEPIQYF

j_call: TRBJ1-4
cdr3_length: 11
v_call: TRBV29-1
d_call: .
cdr3_aa: CSVEIGEKLFF

j_call: TRBJ2-5
cdr3_length: 14
v_call: TRBV27
d_call: .
cdr3_aa: CASSLSTGRETQYF

j_call: TRBJ2-7
cdr3_length: 14
v_call: TRBV7-9
d_call: TRBD2
cdr3_aa: CASSLELREGEQYF

j_call: TRBJ2-1
cdr3_length: 12
v_call: TRBV27
d_call: .
cdr3_aa: CASSSYYNEQFF

j_call: TRBJ1-2
cdr3_length: 13
v_call: TRBV6-2/TRBV6-3
d_call: TRBD1
cdr3_aa: CASILDREAGYTF

j_call: TRBJ2-5
cdr3_length: 14
v_call: TRBV3-1
d_call: .
cdr3_aa: CASSLGVNQETQYF

j_call: TRBJ1-1
cdr3_length: 12
v_call: TRBV5-1
d_call: .
cdr3_aa: CASSLVATEAFF

j_call: TRBJ2-5
cdr3_length: 16
v_call: TRBV11-2
d_call: .
cdr3_aa: CASSLDEGLSPETQYF

j_call: TRBJ1-1
cdr3_length: 15
v_call: TRBV7-3
d_call: TRBD1
cdr3_aa: CASSFSGQLNTEAFF

j_call: TRBJ1-2
cdr3_length: 14
v_call: TRBV12-5
d_call: .
cdr3_aa: CASGAGTGINGYTF

j_call: TRBJ2-5
cdr3_length: 13
v_call: TRBV5-1
d_call: .
cdr3_aa: CASSSSFQETQYF

j_call: TRBJ2-5
cdr3_length: 15
v_call: TRBV28
d_call: TRBD2
cdr3_aa: CASSFRGRLQETQYF

j_call: TRBJ1-2
cdr3_length: 13
v_call: TRBV30
d_call: .
cdr3_aa: CAWSARLPHGYTF

j_call: TRBJ2-7
cdr3_length: 17
v_call: TRBV6-5
d_call: TRBD1
cdr3_aa: CASSYLRRTGDFYEQYF

j_call: TRBJ2-5
cdr3_length: 14
v_call: TRBV28
d_call: TRBD2
cdr3_aa: CASRTSGRLFPQYF

j_call: TRBJ1-5
cdr3_length: 14
v_call: TRBV27
d_call: .
cdr3_aa: CASSLDRSNQPQHF

j_call: TRBJ2-1
cdr3_length: 11
v_call: TRBV11-2
d_call: .
cdr3_aa: CASSSRNEQFF

j_call: TRBJ2-7
cdr3_length: 14
v_call: TRBV6-1
d_call: .
cdr3_aa: CASSPDANSYEQYF

j_call: TRBJ1-6
cdr3_length: 15
v_call: TRBV3-1
d_call: TRBD1
cdr3_aa: CASRGIRGDNSPLHF

j_call: TRBJ2-7
cdr3_length: 16
v_call: TRBV28
d_call: TRBD2
cdr3_aa: CASSLALAGGHYEQYF

j_call: TRBJ2-7
cdr3_length: 14
v_call: TRBV18
d_call: .
cdr3_aa: CASSPGGPDYEQYF

j_call: TRBJ2-7
cdr3_length: 12
v_call: TRBV5-6
d_call: .
cdr3_aa: CASSLGRLEQYF

j_call: TRBJ2-5
cdr3_length: 15
v_call: TRBV9
d_call: .
cdr3_aa: CASSVGLAVGETQYF

j_call: TRBJ1-2
cdr3_length: 14
v_call: TRBV5-4
d_call: .
cdr3_aa: CASSLETDAYGYTF

j_call: TRBJ2-5
cdr3_length: 14
v_call: TRBV5-1
d_call: TRBD1
cdr3_aa: CASSTGVGQETQYF

j_call: TRBJ2-7
cdr3_length: 12
v_call: TRBV19
d_call: .
cdr3_aa: CASRDRNYEQYF

j_call: TRBJ2-7
cdr3_length: 14
v_call: TRBV7-2
d_call: .
cdr3_aa: CASSLRQASYEQYF

j_call: TRBJ2-3
cdr3_length: 14
v_call: TRBV12-3/TRBV12-4
d_call: .
cdr3_aa: CASTLGGYTDTQYF

j_call: TRBJ1-2
cdr3_length: 14
v_call: TRBV28
d_call: .
cdr3_aa: CASKDTLSSYGYTF

j_call: TRBJ1-1
cdr3_length: 12
v_call: TRBV12-3/TRBV12-4
d_call: .
cdr3_aa: CASSSGRSEAFF

j_call: TRBJ1-1
cdr3_length: 15
v_call: TRBV4-3
d_call: TRBD1
cdr3_aa: CASSQTPGQGGGAFF

j_call: TRBJ2-7
cdr3_length: 15
v_call: TRBV10-3
d_call: TRBD2
cdr3_aa: CAISGLASGRYEQYF

j_call: TRBJ2-7
cdr3_length: 14
v_call: TRBV12-3/TRBV12-4
d_call: .
cdr3_aa: CASRNRDNFYEQYF

j_call: TRBJ2-1
cdr3_length: 13
v_call: TRBV12-5
d_call: .
cdr3_aa: CAGRGYGSNEQFF

j_call: TRBJ2-7
cdr3_length: 11
v_call: TRBV28
d_call: .
cdr3_aa: CASSPWSEQYF